This T cell receptor (beta chain) was recovered during a study of cytomegalovirus exposure and HLA in healthy donors. Looking at the study overall: Early released data comprised 80 million or so unique TCRs from HLA-typed donors. When fewer than 400 donors were genotyped, 80% to 90% of them were found to fall in the Caucasian-associated ancestry cluster. Study-wide points: Trimming of TCR beta V- and J-genes showed a link, identified in a later analysis, to a missense DCLRE1C variant. Donors belonging to an Asian-associated ancestry cluster reportedly showed fewer N-insertions in productive TCRs than the 666-donor mean, according to what a later analysis found.

This CDR3 region has 14 residues. CDR1 is SGHNT and CDR2 is YYREEE in the germline V gene (reference sequence). After removal of 4 bases from V and 7 bases from J, the junction contained 10 bases not matched to a gene. PCR used 60 Vbeta primers and 13 Jbeta primers. Some clones are missing from TCRdb's copy, which holds only in-frame ones; the method was immunoSEQ multiplex PCR. Of nearly 200,000 clones in the sample, about four fifths were seen once. In regard to this clone: Its antigen remains unidentified.

The J gene is TRBJ2-7, the V gene TRBV5-4; 8 bases match TRBD1. The clonotype was recovered from a boy aged 2 to 10 in good health and CMV-seronegative. The sample was PBMCs. The DNA for the CDR3 is TGTGCCAGCAGCCCGACAGGGGCTACGGGAGAGCAGTACTTC. Translated: CASSPTGATGEQYF.